Below are 20 T cell receptor beta chains sequenced from a single sample in a study of T cell responses to AZD1222 COVID-19 vaccine. The assay was immunoSEQ multiplex PCR, and TCRdb's table has in-frame clones only and misses some. This table has 140,000 to 150,000 clones, about 93% appearing once. Source: peripheral blood, taken on day 0 of MenACWY control vaccination. The receptors here all came from an adult in good health.

The chain joins TRBV5-1 to TRBJ1-1, with a weak D call TRBD1 (5 bases). Trimming stripped 0 bases from V and 1 base from J, with 10 bases between. CDR1 and CDR2 (germline): SGHRS, YFSETQ. This CDR3 comprises 15 residues. The CDR3 is CASSLAPGENTEAFF. Written as DNA, the CDR3 is TGCGCCAGCAGCTTGGCACCGGGGGAGAACACTGAAGCTTTCTTT.

V usage is TRBV5-5 and J usage is TRBJ2-1; the D is unclear. The CDR3 is 15 amino acids. Trimming left V 0 bases short and J 0 bases short, with 7 bases between. Per the germline V gene, CDR1 is SGHKS and CDR2 is YYEKEE (reference sequence). The CDR3 sequence: CASSLGPASYNEQFF. The CDR3, as DNA: TGTGCCAGCAGCTTGGGACCGGCCTCCTACAATGAGCAGTTCTTC. Combining the CDR3 with reference TRBV5-5 and TRBJ2-1 gives the whole variable domain DAGVTQSPTHLIKTRGQQVTLRCSPISGHKSVSWYQQVLGQGPQFIFQYYEKEERGRGNFPDRFSARQFPNYSSELNVNALLLGDSALYLCASSLGPASYNEQFFGPGTRLTVL.

This chain joins TRBV19 and TRBJ2-2; TRBD1 matches 9 bases. The CDR3 is made up of 15 amino acids. Germline CDR1 is LNHDA and CDR2 is SQIVND (reference sequence). The V gene end was trimmed by 4 bases and the J gene end by 4 bases; junction bases not matched to a gene: 4. The CDR3 coding sequence is TGTGCCAGTAGTACCGGGACAGGGCTCACCGGGGAGCTGTTTTTT. Translation: CASSTGTGLTGELFF.

The chain employs TRBV4-1 and TRBJ2-5; no firm D call. There are 14 residues in the CDR3. CDR1 MGHRA and CDR2 YSYEKL come from the germline V gene. V was trimmed by 1 base and J by 2 bases, leaving 8 bases between them. The CDR3 coding sequence is TGCGCCAGCAGCCAAGGGTCGCCGCAAGAGACCCAGTACTTC. Its translation is CASSQGSPQETQYF.

J is TRBJ1-6 and V is TRBV19; D remains unclear. Germline CDR1 is LNHDA and CDR2 is SQIVND (reference sequence). With 2 bases removed from V and 0 bases from J, the gap between germline ends came to 8 bases. This CDR3 region has 16 residues. In DNA, the CDR3 is TGTGCCAGTAGTATATGGTTGAGCTCCTATAATTCACCCCTCCACTTT. It encodes CASSIWLSSYNSPLHF. Filled out from reference TRBV19 and TRBJ1-6, the complete variable domain reads DGGITQSPKYLFRKEGQNVTLSCEQNLNHDAMYWYRQDPGQGLRLIYYSQIVNDFQKGDIAEGYSVSREKKESFPLTVTSAQKNPTAFYLCASSIWLSSYNSPLHFGNGTRLTVT.

The chain is built from TRBV19 and TRBJ1-3; 7 nucleotides agree with TRBD1. Germline V gene sequence: CDR1 LNHDA, CDR2 SQIVND (reference sequence). V lost 6 bases and J lost 0; bases outside the gene matches: 8. CDR3 length equals 16 residues. CDR3 DNA: TGTGCCAGTAGCCTTGGCAGACAGGGCTCTGGAAACACCATATATTTT. It is translated as CASSLGRQGSGNTIYF. Full variable domain (outside the CDR3, taken from reference TRBV19 and TRBJ1-3): DGGITQSPKYLFRKEGQNVTLSCEQNLNHDAMYWYRQDPGQGLRLIYYSQIVNDFQKGDIAEGYSVSREKKESFPLTVTSAQKNPTAFYLCASSLGRQGSGNTIYFGEGSWLTVV.

The rearrangement uses TRBV25-1 and TRBJ1-4; possible D gene TRBD1, 5 bases. The CDR3 extends over 16 amino acids. The germline V gene encodes CDR1 MGHDK and CDR2 SYGVNS. Trimming pared 3 bases from V and 1 base from J, leaving 12 bases between. The CDR3 nucleotides are TGTGCCAGCAGTGAGGGGACCGGGGAAACTAATGAAAAACTGTTTTTT. It is translated as CASSEGTGETNEKLFF. Complete variable domain (other parts from reference TRBV25-1 and TRBJ1-4): EADIYQTPRYLVIGTGKKITLECSQTMGHDKMYWYQQDPGMELHLIHYSYGVNSTEKGDLSSESTVSRIRTEHFPLTLESARPSHTSQYLCASSEGTGETNEKLFFGSGTQLSVL.

The chain carries TRBV28 and TRBJ1-2; 8 bases fit TRBD1. V shed 4 bases and J 2 bases; nucleotides not matched to a gene: 6. This CDR3 comprises 15 residues. Germline CDR1 and CDR2: MDHEN and SYDVKM. The CDR3 region has the DNA TGTGCCAGCAGTTATCCCAGGACAGGGAACTATGGCTACACCTTC. This encodes CASSYPRTGNYGYTF.

The gene calls are TRBV19 and TRBJ2-3, with a possible D match to TRBD2 (7 bases). The CDR3 extends over 17 amino acids. Deletions cut 3 bases from V and 8 bases from J, with 24 bases between. CDR1 and CDR2 from the germline V gene are LNHDA and SQIVND (reference sequence). The CDR3 DNA reads as TGTGCCAGTAGTATCGACGTGGGTGGAGGGGGGGTAGGTACGCAGTATTTT. Amino acids: CASSIDVGGGGVGTQYF.

This clone appeared a few times. The chain links TRBV6-4 to TRBJ1-5, with D unclear. V lost 6 bases and J lost 3, with 9 bases in between. Germline assignment: CDR1 MRHNA and CDR2 SNTAGT. This CDR3 is 13 amino acids long. In DNA, the CDR3 is TGTGCCAGCAGCGGGGAGTACAATCAGCCCCAGCATTTT. Amino acid sequence: CASSGEYNQPQHF.

The chain carries TRBV6-5 and TRBJ1-1; D not resolved. Germline V gene lookup returns CDR1 MNHEY and CDR2 SVGAGI. V was clipped by 5 bases and J by 1 base, with 5 bases between them. The CDR3 spans 12 residues. As DNA, the CDR3 is TGTGCCAGCAGTCAGCCGAACACTGAAGCTTTCTTT. Protein product: CASSQPNTEAFF.

This clone was recorded only once. V and J are TRBV3-1 (or the pseudogene TRBV3-2) and TRBJ2-7, with 9 bases fitting TRBD1. Germline values: CDR1 LGHDT, CDR2 YNNKEL (reference sequence). The CDR3 is 15 residues long. The V segment lost 4 bases and the J segment 3 bases; nucleotides outside the gene matches: 7. CDR3 sequence: CASSPRGTGRYEQYF. For the CDR3, the DNA is TGTGCCAGCAGCCCCAGGGGGACAGGGCGCTACGAGCAGTACTTC.

The V call is TRBV29-1, the J call TRBJ1-2, with TRBD1 identical over 9 bases. The ends lost 7 bases at V and 6 bases at J; junction bases unmatched: 6. Germline V lookup: CDR1 SQVTM, CDR2 ANQGSEA. CDR3 length: 12 residues. For the CDR3, the DNA is TGCAGCGGCCGGGACAGGGAGGATGGCTACACCTTC. Amino acid sequence: CSGRDREDGYTF.

The gene calls are TRBV5-1 and TRBJ2-1, with D maybe TRBD1 (7 bases). The CDR3 consists of 16 residues. Per germline, CDR1 SGHRS and CDR2 YFSETQ. V shed 2 bases and J shed 6 bases, with 18 bases lying between them. CDR3 nucleotide sequence: TGCGCCAGCAGCTTCCCCAGGGGGGATTTATCCAATGAGCAGTTCTTC. Translating it yields CASSFPRGDLSNEQFF.

V gene TRBV19 combines with J gene TRBJ1-3; 7 nucleotides line up with TRBD1. Losses at the gene ends were 7 bases for V and 4 bases for J; bases not matched to a gene: 10. The CDR3 is 15 residues long. Germline-derived CDR1 and CDR2 are LNHDA and SQIVND (reference sequence). CDR3 region: CASTSRLGQGNTIYF. CDR3 coding DNA: TGTGCCAGTACAAGTAGGTTGGGACAGGGAAACACCATATATTTT.

The rearrangement links TRBV29-1 to TRBJ2-3; D may correspond to TRBD1 or TRBD2 (7 bases each). CDR1 and CDR2 (germline): SQVTM, ANQGSEA. The germline V and J ends were trimmed by 3 bases and 3 bases, with 10 bases remaining between them. The CDR3 extends over 13 amino acids. The CDR3 is CSVDQGGTDTQYF. CDR3 DNA: TGCAGCGTTGACCAGGGGGGGACAGATACGCAGTATTTT.

This rearrangement joins TRBV6-5 to TRBJ1-6; 7 nucleotides match TRBD1. Germline-derived CDR1 and CDR2 are MNHEY and SVGAGI. J lost 9 bases, V lost 4 bases, and 9 bases had no gene match. CDR3 length: 15 residues. CDR3 region: CASSLGQAELSPLHF. CDR3 nucleotides: TGTGCCAGCAGTTTAGGACAGGCGGAACTTTCACCCCTCCACTTT.

J is TRBJ1-2 and V is TRBV5-1; a possible D gene is TRBD1 (6 bases). V lost 4 bases and J 4 bases, leaving 14 bases between the germline ends. This CDR3 has 14 residues. Germline loops: CDR1 SGHRS, CDR2 YFSETQ. The CDR3 loop reads CASSPGASVYGYTF. The CDR3 DNA reads TGCGCCAGCAGCCCGGGGGCCAGCGTCTATGGCTACACCTTC.

This sequence joins TRBV5-1 and TRBJ2-7, with 9 bases identical to TRBD1. V lost 4 bases, J lost 2 bases, and 7 bases stayed unmatched. The CDR3 spans 15 residues. CDR1 and CDR2 from the germline V gene are SGHRS and YFSETQ. The CDR3 reads CASSGGTGRTYEQYF. Here the CDR3 DNA reads TGCGCCAGCAGCGGCGGGACAGGGAGGACCTACGAGCAGTACTTC. Looking up the rest from reference TRBV5-1 and TRBJ2-7 gives the full variable domain: KAGVTQTPRYLIKTRGQQVTLSCSPISGHRSVSWYQQTPGQGLQFLFEYFSETQRNKGNFPGRFSGRQFSNSRSEMNVSTLELGDSALYLCASSGGTGRTYEQYFGPGTRLTVT.

V is TRBV27 and J is TRBJ1-4; TRBD1 matches at 7 bases. Germline trimming cut 6 bases from V and 6 bases from J; bases unmatched to any gene: 10. The CDR3 has 15 amino acids. CDR1 MNHEY and CDR2 SMNVEV come from the germline V gene (reference sequence). CDR3: CASRSIRDRDEKLFF. CDR3 in DNA: TGTGCCAGCAGATCAATCCGGGACAGAGATGAAAAACTGTTTTTT.